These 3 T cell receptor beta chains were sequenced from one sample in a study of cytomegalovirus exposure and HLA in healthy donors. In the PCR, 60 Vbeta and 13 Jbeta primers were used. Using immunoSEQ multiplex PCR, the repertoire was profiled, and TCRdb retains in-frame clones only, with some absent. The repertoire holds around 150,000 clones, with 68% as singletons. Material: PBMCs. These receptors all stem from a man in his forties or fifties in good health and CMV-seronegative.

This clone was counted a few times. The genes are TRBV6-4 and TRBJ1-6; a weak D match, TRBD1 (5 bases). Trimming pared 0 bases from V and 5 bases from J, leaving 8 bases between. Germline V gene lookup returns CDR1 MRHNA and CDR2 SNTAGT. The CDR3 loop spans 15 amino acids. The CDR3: CASSDSGRNNSPLHF. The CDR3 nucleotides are TGTGCCAGCAGTGACTCGGGGCGGAATAATTCACCCCTCCACTTT.

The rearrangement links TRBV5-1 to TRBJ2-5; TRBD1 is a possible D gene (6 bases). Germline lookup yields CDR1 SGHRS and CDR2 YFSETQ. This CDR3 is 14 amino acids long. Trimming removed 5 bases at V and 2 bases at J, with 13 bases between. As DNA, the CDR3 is TGCGCCAGCAGACTCCTGACAGGTCAAGAGACCCAGTACTTC. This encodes CASRLLTGQETQYF.

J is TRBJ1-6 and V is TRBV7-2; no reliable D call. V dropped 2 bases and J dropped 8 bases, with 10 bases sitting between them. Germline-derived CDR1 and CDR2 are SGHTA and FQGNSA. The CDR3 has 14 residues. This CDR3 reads CASSLRPGDSPLHF. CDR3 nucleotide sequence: TGTGCCAGCAGCTTAAGACCAGGTGATTCACCCCTCCACTTT.